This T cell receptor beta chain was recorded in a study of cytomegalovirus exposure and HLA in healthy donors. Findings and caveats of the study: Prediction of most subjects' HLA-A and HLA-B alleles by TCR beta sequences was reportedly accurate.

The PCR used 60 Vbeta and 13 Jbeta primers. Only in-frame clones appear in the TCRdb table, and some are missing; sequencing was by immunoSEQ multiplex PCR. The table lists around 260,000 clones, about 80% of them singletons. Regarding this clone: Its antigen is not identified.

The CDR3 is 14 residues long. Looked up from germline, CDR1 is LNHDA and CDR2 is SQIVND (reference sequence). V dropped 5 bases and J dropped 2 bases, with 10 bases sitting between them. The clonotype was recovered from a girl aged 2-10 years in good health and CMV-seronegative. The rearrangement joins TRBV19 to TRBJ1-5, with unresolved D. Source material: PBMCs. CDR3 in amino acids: CASSLWQGNQPQHF. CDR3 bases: TGTGCCAGTAGTCTATGGCAGGGCAATCAGCCCCAGCATTTT.